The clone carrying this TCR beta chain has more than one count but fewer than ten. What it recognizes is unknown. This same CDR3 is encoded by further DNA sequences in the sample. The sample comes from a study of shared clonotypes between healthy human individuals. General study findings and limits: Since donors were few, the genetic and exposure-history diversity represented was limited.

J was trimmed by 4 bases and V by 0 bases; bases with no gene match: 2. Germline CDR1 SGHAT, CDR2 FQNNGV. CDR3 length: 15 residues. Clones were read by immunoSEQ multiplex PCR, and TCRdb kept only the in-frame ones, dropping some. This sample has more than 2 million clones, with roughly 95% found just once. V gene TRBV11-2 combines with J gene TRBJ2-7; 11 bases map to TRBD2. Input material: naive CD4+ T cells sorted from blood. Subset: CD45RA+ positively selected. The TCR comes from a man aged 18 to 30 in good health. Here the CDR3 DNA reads TGTGCCAGCAGCTTAGAACTAGCGGGAGCGTACGAGCAGTACTTC. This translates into CASSLELAGAYEQYF.